This T cell receptor (beta chain) was recovered during a study of blood T cell repertoires in COVID-19. The V gene end was trimmed by 8 bases and the J gene end by 2 bases; junction bases not matched to a gene: 6. Germline V gene data show CDR1 as LNHDA and CDR2 as SQIVND (reference sequence). The CDR3 has 14 residues. TCRdb keeps only in-frame clones here, not all; method: immunoSEQ multiplex PCR. The sample holds hundreds of thousands of clones; about nine tenths are singletons and the top ten take roughly 0.7%. The sample consisted of peripheral blood. This chain links TRBV19 with TRBJ2-1, with 7 bases that match TRBD2. This clonotype was obtained from a man in his forties or fifties with acute or convalescent COVID-19. The CDR3 loop reads CASGGTNPYNEQFF. The CDR3 DNA is TGTGCCAGTGGGGGGACTAATCCCTACAATGAGCAGTTCTTC. The whole variable domain, filled in from reference TRBV19 and TRBJ2-1, reads DGGITQSPKYLFRKEGQNVTLSCEQNLNHDAMYWYRQDPGQGLRLIYYSQIVNDFQKGDIAEGYSVSREKKESFPLTVTSAQKNPTAFYLCASGGTNPYNEQFFGPGTRLTVL.